The 16 T cell receptor beta chains reported below all come from one sample, sequenced in a study of beta chain features in type 1 diabetes. Whole-study findings and limits: TCRB CDR3 length was moderately but significantly reduced in all four CD4+ subsets of Type 1 diabetes patients.

Reverse transcribing all isolated RNA meant expressed TCRB transcripts were sequenced. Sequencing used immunoSEQ multiplex PCR; TCRdb keeps in-frame clones, though not all of them. The sample includes tens of thousands of clones, roughly two fifths of them seen just once. For these TCRs, the target antigens are not known. The sequenced sample was Tregs from blood. These receptors were collected from a man under 40 with type 1 diabetes.

The chain combines TRBV7-3 with TRBJ2-7; tentatively, D is TRBD2 (5 bases). The CDR3 runs 13 residues. Looked up from germline, CDR1 is SGHTA and CDR2 is FQGTGA. V gave up 0 bases and J gave up 5 bases, with 8 bases separating them. The CDR3 DNA follows: TGTGCCAGCAGCTTAACGCCTAGCCACGAGCAGTACTTC. Encoded protein: CASSLTPSHEQYF.

This chain connects TRBV7-2 to TRBJ2-5, with TRBD2 matching over 11 bases. CDR1 and CDR2 (germline): SGHTA, FQGNSA. Trimming took 4 bases from V and 6 from J; bases not matched to a gene: 10. This CDR3 spans 16 amino acids. CDR3: CASSSRLAGGWKTQYF. The CDR3 DNA reads as TGTGCCAGCAGCTCTCGCCTAGCGGGAGGCTGGAAGACCCAGTACTTC.

This clone was seen a few times. The rearrangement joins TRBV2 to TRBJ2-3; D is perhaps TRBD1 (6 bases). CDR3 size: 15 residues. V shed 0 bases and J shed 7 bases, with 14 bases lying between them. Germline V lookup: CDR1 SNHLY, CDR2 FYNNEI. The CDR3 is CASSEANPGANTQYF. The CDR3 nucleotides are TGTGCCAGCAGTGAAGCGAACCCAGGGGCGAATACGCAGTATTTT. The full variable domain, in which reference TRBV2 and TRBJ2-3 provide the parts outside the CDR3, is EPEVTQTPSHQVTQMGQEVILRCVPISNHLYFYWYRQILGQKVEFLVSFYNNEISEKSEIFDDQFSVERPDGSNFTLKIRSTKLEDSAMYFCASSEANPGANTQYFGPGTRLTVL.

The table lists this clone with a few counts. The V and J genes are TRBV7-2 and TRBJ1-1, with D uncertain. This CDR3 comprises 14 residues. Trimming took 8 bases from V and 2 from J, leaving 15 bases between them. The germline CDR1 and CDR2 sequences are SGHTA and FQGNSA. In DNA, the CDR3 is TGTGCCAGCCTCCGGCAGGAGGCAAACACTGAAGCTTTCTTT. Its protein product is CASLRQEANTEAFF.

The chain combines TRBV4-1 with TRBJ2-7; 8 bases line up with TRBD1. With 5 bases clipped from V and 3 bases from J, the junction kept 9 bases outside the gene matches. In germline, CDR1 is MGHRA, CDR2 YSYEKL. The CDR3 totals 15 residues. CDR3 protein: CASSILTGVSYEQYF. CDR3 DNA sequence: TGCGCCAGCAGCATCCTGACAGGGGTTAGCTACGAGCAGTACTTC.

Only a few counts were recorded for this clone. The chain uses TRBV11-1 and TRBJ2-1, with 9 positions matching TRBD1. This CDR3 comprises 19 residues. From germline, CDR1 is SGHAT and CDR2 FQDESV (reference sequence). The ends lost 3 bases at V and 0 bases at J; junction bases unmatched: 12. CDR3 loop: CASSFRGTGNPSSYNEQFF. CDR3 bases: TGTGCCAGCAGCTTTCGCGGGACAGGGAACCCTAGCTCCTACAATGAGCAGTTCTTC.

The chain employs TRBV7-3 and TRBJ2-5; perhaps TRBD2 as D (6 bases). The CDR3 totals 15 residues. The germline V and J ends were trimmed by 2 bases and 0 bases, with 10 bases remaining between them. CDR1 SGHTA and CDR2 FQGTGA come from the germline V gene. The CDR3 bases are TGTGCCAGCAGCTTACAGGCGGGGAACCAAGAGACCCAGTACTTC. Encoded protein: CASSLQAGNQETQYF.

The chain recombines TRBV2 with TRBJ2-3, with D perhaps TRBD2 (6 bases). V shed 2 bases and J shed 0 bases, with 9 bases lying between them. CDR1 and CDR2 (germline): SNHLY, FYNNEI. The CDR3 length is 15 residues. CDR3 in DNA: TGTGCCAGCAGTGAATTGGGGAGGAGCACAGATACGCAGTATTTT. As protein: CASSELGRSTDTQYF.

The gene calls are TRBV13 and TRBJ2-2, with 10 bases fitting TRBD2. The germline gives CDR1 PRHDT, CDR2 FYEKMQ (reference sequence). CDR3 length equals 15 residues. Trimming at V came to 5 bases and at J to 6 bases, leaving 6 bases not matched to a gene. CDR3 protein: CASSQSGRGSGELFF. CDR3 nucleotide sequence: TGTGCCAGCAGCCAAAGCGGGAGGGGGTCCGGGGAGCTGTTTTTT.

The chain couples TRBV18 to TRBJ1-4; D possibly corresponds to TRBD1 (5 bases). Germline CDR1 KGHSH, CDR2 LQKENI. The CDR3 is made up of 13 amino acids. Trimming left V 8 bases short and J 5 bases short, with 12 bases between. The CDR3 reads CASQQRTNEKLFF. CDR3 in DNA: TGTGCCAGCCAACAGAGGACAAATGAAAAACTGTTTTTT.

This clone was found a few times. The V gene is TRBV9, the J gene TRBJ2-1; 8 bases match TRBD2. CDR1 is SGDLS and CDR2 is YYNGEE in the germline V gene. The CDR3 totals 15 residues. V gave up 1 base and J gave up 0 bases; unmatched junction bases: 0. In DNA form, the CDR3 reads TGTGCCAGCAGCGTAAGCGGGAGCTCCTACAATGAGCAGTTCTTC. Its translation: CASSVSGSSYNEQFF.

The chain recombines TRBV19 with TRBJ2-1, with D maybe TRBD2 (6 bases). The germline gives CDR1 LNHDA, CDR2 SQIVND (reference sequence). This CDR3 has 16 amino acids. Trimming pared 5 bases from V and 8 bases from J, leaving 22 bases between. The CDR3 region is CASSDREPTLAHEQFF. The CDR3 DNA reads as TGTGCCAGTAGTGACCGGGAACCTACACTAGCCCATGAGCAGTTCTTC.

The chain employs TRBV11-1 and TRBJ2-2; D is ambiguous. The CDR3 extends over 13 amino acids. With 4 bases removed from V and 9 bases from J, the gap between germline ends came to 12 bases. Germline lookup yields CDR1 SGHAT and CDR2 FQDESV (reference sequence). This CDR3 is CASSSHRSRELFF. The CDR3 nucleotides read TGTGCCAGCAGCTCACACCGGAGCCGGGAGCTGTTTTTT. Full variable domain (outside the CDR3, taken from reference TRBV11-1 and TRBJ2-2): EAEVAQSPRYKITEKSQAVAFWCDPISGHATLYWYRQILGQGPELLVQFQDESVVDDSQLPKDRFSAERLKGVDSTLKIQPAELGDSAMYLCASSSHRSRELFFGEGSRLTVL.

This chain joins TRBV5-5 and TRBJ1-5; D perhaps matches TRBD1 (5 bases). The V and J ends lost 4 bases and 5 bases respectively, with 10 bases between them. The CDR3 is 13 residues long. Germline V gene lookup returns CDR1 SGHKS and CDR2 YYEKEE (reference sequence). The CDR3 protein is CASSLGLDQPQHF. CDR3 sequence (DNA): TGTGCCAGCAGCCTGGGACTCGATCAGCCCCAGCATTTT. Using reference TRBV5-5 and TRBJ1-5 for the parts outside the CDR3, the full variable domain is DAGVTQSPTHLIKTRGQQVTLRCSPISGHKSVSWYQQVLGQGPQFIFQYYEKEERGRGNFPDRFSARQFPNYSSELNVNALLLGDSALYLCASSLGLDQPQHFGDGTRLSIL.

The chain is built from TRBV4-3 and TRBJ2-5, with D tentatively TRBD1 (5 bases). CDR1 is LGHNA and CDR2 is YSLEER in the germline V gene. V was shortened by 1 base and J by 1 base, with 10 bases between the two germline ends. This CDR3 has 15 amino acids. CDR3 sequence: CASSQVPTVQETQYF. Here the CDR3 DNA reads TGCGCCAGCAGCCAAGTGCCGACAGTCCAAGAGACCCAGTACTTC.

V gene TRBV2 combines with J gene TRBJ2-5; TRBD2 might be the D (5 bases). The assigned J gene may be wrong: the sequence end matches TRBJ2-7 better. In germline, CDR1 is SNHLY, CDR2 FYNNEI. This CDR3 spans 15 amino acids. For the CDR3, the DNA is TGTGCCAGCAGTGGAGGGAGACGGATGAGCGACGAGCAGTACTTC. Its translation is CASSGGRRMSDEQYF.